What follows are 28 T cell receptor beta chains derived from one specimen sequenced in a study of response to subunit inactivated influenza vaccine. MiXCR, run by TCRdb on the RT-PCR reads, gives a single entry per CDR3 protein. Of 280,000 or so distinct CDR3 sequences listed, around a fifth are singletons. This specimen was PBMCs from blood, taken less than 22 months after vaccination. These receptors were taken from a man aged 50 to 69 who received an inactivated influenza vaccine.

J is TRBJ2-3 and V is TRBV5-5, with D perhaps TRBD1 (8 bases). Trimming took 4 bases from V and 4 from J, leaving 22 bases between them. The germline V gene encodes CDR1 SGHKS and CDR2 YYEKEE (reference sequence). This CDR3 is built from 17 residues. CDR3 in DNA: TGTGCCAGCAGCCAGGCATTAACAGGGGGGGTTGCAGATACGCAGTATTTT. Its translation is CASSQALTGGVADTQYF.

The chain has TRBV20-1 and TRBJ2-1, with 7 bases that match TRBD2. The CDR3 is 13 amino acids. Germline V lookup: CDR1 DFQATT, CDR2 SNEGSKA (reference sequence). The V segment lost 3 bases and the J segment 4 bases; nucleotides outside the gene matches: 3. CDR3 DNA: TGCAGTGCTAGGAGGACTAGGTACAATGAGCAGTTCTTC. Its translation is CSARRTRYNEQFF.

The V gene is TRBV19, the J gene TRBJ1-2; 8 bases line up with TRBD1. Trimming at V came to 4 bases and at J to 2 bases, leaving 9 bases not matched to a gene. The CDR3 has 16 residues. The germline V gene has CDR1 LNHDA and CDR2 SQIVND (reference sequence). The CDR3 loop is CASSSPKRTGNYGYTF. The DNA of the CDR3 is TGTGCCAGTAGTAGCCCTAAAAGGACAGGGAACTATGGCTACACCTTC.

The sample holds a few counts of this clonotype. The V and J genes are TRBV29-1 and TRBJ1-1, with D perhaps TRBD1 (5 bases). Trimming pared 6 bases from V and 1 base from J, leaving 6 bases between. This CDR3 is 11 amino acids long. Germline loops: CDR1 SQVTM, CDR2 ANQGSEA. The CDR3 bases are TGCAGCGTAGGGGAGAACACTGAAGCTTTCTTT. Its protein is CSVGENTEAFF.

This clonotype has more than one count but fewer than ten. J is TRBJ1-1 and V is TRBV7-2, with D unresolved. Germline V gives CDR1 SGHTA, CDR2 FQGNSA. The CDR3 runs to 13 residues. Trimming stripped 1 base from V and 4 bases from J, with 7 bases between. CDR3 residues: CASSLEEVTEAFF. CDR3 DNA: TGTGCCAGCAGCTTAGAGGAAGTCACTGAAGCTTTCTTT. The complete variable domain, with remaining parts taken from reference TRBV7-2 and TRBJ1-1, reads GAGVSQSPSNKVTEKGKDVELRCDPISGHTALYWYRQSLGQGLEFLIYFQGNSAPDKSGLPSDRFSAERTGGSVSTLTIQRTQQEDSAVYLCASSLEEVTEAFFGQGTRLTVV.

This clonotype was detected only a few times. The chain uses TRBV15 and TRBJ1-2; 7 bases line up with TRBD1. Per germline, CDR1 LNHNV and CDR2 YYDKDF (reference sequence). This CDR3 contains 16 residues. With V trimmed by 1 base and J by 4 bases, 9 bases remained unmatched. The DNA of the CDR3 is TGTGCCACCAGCAGAGGGACAGGATATAAGAGCTATGGCTACACCTTC. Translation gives CATSRGTGYKSYGYTF.

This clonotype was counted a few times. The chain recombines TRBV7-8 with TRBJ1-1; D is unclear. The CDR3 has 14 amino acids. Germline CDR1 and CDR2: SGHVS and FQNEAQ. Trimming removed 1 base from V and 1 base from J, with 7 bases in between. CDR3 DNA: TGTGCCAGCAGCTTAGGGGCGGGGAACACTGAAGCTTTCTTT. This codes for CASSLGAGNTEAFF.

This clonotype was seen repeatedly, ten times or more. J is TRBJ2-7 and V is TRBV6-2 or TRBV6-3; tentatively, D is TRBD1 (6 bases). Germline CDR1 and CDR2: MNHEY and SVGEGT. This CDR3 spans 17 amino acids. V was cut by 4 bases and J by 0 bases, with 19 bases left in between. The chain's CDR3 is CASSSGPGQTISYEQYF. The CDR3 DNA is TGTGCCAGCAGTTCCGGACCGGGACAAACTATCTCCTACGAGCAGTACTTC.

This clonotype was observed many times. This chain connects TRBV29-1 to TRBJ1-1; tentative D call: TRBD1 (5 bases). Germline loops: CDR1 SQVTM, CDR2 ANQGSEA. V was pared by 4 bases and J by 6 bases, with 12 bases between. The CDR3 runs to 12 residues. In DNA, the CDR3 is TGCAGCGTTGGTCGGGACGGGGCTGAAGCTTTCTTT. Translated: CSVGRDGAEAFF.

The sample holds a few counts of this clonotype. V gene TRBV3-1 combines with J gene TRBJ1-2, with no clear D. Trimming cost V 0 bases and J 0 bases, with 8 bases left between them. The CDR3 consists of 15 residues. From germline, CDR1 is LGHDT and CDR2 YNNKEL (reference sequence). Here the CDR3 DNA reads TGTGCCAGCAGCCAAGAGCCGGAGCCTAACTATGGCTACACCTTC. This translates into CASSQEPEPNYGYTF.

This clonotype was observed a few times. CDR3 sequence: CASSADRSSHSPLHF. The CDR3 DNA follows: TGTGCCAGCAGCGCCGACAGGAGCTCCCATTCACCCCTCCACTTT. The chain has TRBV11-2 and TRBJ1-6; TRBD1 is a possible D gene (6 bases). CDR3 length: 15 amino acids. Trimming left V 5 bases short and J 8 bases short, with 16 bases between. Germline CDR1 and CDR2: SGHAT and FQNNGV. Based on the CDR3 plus reference TRBV11-2 and TRBJ1-6, the full variable domain is EAGVAQSPRYKIIEKRQSVAFWCNPISGHATLYWYQQILGQGPKLLIQFQNNGVVDDSQLPKDRFSAERLKGVDSTLKIQPAKLEDSAVYLCASSADRSSHSPLHFGNGTRLTVT.

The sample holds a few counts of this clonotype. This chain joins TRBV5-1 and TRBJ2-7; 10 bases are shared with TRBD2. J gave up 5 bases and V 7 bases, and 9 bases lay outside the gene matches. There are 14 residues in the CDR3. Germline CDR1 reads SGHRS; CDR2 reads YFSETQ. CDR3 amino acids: CASGQRGGSDEQYF. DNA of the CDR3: TGCGCCAGCGGCCAGCGGGGGGGCAGCGACGAGCAGTACTTC.

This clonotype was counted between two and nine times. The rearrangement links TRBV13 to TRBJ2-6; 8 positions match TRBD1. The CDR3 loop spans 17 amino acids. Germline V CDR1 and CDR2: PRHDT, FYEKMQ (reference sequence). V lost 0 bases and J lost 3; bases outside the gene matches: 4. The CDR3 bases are TGTGCCAGCAGCTTAGGAATCAGGGGGCGTGGGGCCAACGTCCTGACTTTC. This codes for CASSLGIRGRGANVLTF.

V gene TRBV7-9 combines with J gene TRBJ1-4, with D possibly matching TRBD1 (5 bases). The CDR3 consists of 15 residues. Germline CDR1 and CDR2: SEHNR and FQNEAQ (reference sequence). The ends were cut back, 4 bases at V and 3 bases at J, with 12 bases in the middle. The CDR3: CASSSPGRSNEKLFF. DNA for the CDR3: TGTGCCAGCAGCTCGCCGGGACGGTCTAATGAAAAACTGTTTTTT.

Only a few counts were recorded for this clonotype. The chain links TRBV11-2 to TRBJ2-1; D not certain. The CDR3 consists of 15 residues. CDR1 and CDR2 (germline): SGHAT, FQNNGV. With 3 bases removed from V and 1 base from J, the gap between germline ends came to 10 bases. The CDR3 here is CASSLGLGSYNEQFF. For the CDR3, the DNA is TGTGCCAGCAGCTTGGGGTTGGGGTCCTACAATGAGCAGTTCTTC.

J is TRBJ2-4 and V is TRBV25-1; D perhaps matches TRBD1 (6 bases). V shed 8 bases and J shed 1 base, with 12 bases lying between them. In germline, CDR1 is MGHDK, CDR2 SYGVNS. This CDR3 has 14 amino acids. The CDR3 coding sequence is TGTGCCAGCGGGGTTACAGGGGCCAAAAACATTCAGTACTTC. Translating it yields CASGVTGAKNIQYF.

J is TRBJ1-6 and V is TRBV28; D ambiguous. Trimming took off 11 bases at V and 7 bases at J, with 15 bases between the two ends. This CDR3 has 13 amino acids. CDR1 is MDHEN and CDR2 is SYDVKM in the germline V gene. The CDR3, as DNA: TGTGCCGCCCGGGAGTTGGAAAATTCACCCCTCCACTTT. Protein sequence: CAARELENSPLHF.

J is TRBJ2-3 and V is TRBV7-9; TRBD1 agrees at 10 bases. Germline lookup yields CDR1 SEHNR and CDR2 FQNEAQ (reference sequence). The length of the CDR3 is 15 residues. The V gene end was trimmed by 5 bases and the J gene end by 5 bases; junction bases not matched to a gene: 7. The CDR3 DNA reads TGTGCCAGCAGCCCGACAGGGGGCGAGGGAGATACGCAGTATTTT. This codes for CASSPTGGEGDTQYF.

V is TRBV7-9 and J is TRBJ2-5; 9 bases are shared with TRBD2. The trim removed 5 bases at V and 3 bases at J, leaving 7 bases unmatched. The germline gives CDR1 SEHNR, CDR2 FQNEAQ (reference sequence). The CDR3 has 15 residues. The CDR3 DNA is TGTGCCAGCAGCACCTCTAGCGGGAAGGAAGAGACCCAGTACTTC. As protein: CASSTSSGKEETQYF.

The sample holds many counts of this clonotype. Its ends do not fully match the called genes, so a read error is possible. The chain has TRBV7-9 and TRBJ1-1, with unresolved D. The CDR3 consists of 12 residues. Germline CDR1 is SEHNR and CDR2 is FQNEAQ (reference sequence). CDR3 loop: CASSLVYTEAFF. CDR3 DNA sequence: TGTGCCAGCAGTTTAGTGTACACTGAAGCTTTCTTT.

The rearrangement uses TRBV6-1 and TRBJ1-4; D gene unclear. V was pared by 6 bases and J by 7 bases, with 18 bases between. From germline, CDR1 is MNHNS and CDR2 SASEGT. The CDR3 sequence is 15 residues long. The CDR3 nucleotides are TGTGCCAGCAGCAAGGGTCTCTTGGGTAGTGAAAAACTGTTTTTT. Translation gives CASSKGLLGSEKLFF.

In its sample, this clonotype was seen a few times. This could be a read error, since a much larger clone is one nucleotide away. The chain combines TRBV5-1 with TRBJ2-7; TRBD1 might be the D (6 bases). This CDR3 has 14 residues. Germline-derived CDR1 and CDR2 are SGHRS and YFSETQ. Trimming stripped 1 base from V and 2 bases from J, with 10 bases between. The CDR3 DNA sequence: TGCGCCAGCAGCTTGCTGACAGGAACCTACGAGCAGTACTTC. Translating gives CASSLLTGTYEQYF. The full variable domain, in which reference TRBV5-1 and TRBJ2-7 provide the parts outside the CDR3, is KAGVTQTPRYLIKTRGQQVTLSCSPISGHRSVSWYQQTPGQGLQFLFEYFSETQRNKGNFPGRFSGRQFSNSRSEMNVSTLELGDSALYLCASSLLTGTYEQYFGPGTRLTVT.

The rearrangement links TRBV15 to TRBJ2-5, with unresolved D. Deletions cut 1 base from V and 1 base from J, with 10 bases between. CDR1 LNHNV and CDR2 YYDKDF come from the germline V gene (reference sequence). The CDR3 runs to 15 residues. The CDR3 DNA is TGTGCCACCAGCAGAGTGGGCAGAGTCCAAGAGACCCAGTACTTC. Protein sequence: CATSRVGRVQETQYF.

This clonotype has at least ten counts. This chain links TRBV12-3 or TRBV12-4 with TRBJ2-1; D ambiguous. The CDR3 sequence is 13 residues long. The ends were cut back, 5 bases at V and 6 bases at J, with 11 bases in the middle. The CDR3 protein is CASSLRAGNEQFF. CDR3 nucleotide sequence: TGTGCCAGCAGTCTCCGGGCTGGCAATGAGCAGTTCTTC.

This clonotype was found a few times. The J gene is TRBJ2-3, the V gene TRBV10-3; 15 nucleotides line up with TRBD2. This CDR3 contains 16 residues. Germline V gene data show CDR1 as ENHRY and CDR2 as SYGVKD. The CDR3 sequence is CSSGLAGGRDTDTQYF. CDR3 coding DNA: TGTTCCTCGGGACTAGCGGGAGGCCGTGACACAGATACGCAGTATTTT.

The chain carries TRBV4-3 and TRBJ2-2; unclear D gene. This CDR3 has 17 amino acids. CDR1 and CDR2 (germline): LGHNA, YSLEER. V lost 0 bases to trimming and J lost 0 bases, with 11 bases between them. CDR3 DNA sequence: TGCGCCAGCAGCCAAGATCGATCCCTTACGAACACCGGGGAGCTGTTTTTT. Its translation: CASSQDRSLTNTGELFF.

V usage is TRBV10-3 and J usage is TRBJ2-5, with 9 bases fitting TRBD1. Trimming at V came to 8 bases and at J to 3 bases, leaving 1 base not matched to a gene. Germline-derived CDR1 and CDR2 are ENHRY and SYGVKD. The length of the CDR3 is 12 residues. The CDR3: CAIRDREETQYF. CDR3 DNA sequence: TGTGCCATCCGGGACAGGGAAGAGACCCAGTACTTC.

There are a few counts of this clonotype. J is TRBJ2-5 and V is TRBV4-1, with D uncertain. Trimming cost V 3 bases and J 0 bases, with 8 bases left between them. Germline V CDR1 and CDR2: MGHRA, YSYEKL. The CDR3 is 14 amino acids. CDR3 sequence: CASSQGTYQETQYF. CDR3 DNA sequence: TGCGCCAGCAGCCAGGGCACGTACCAAGAGACCCAGTACTTC.